The clone carrying this T cell receptor beta chain was picked up many times. This sample is drawn from a study of molecular identifiers for immune sequencing clone quantification. The V end was cut by 1 base, the J end by 4 bases, with 8 bases between. CDR1 is SGHDN, CDR2 FVKESK, per germline. The CDR3 has 13 amino acids. One entry per CDR3 protein results from TCRdb running MiXCR on the PCR reads. The table records 400,000 to 600,000 distinct CDR3 sequences, 25% of them present only once. V gene TRBV14 combines with J gene TRBJ2-7, with a weak D call TRBD1 (7 bases). The TCR comes from a human donor in good health. Some libraries in this study had Jurkat cell RNA spiked in. Sample: naive CD8+ T cells from blood, with Jurkat cell RNA spiked in. Sample subset: FACS-sorted CD8+CD4-CCR7+CD45RA+ naive T cells. The CDR3: CASSQAGGYEQYF. CDR3 nucleotide sequence: TGTGCCAGCAGCCAAGCAGGGGGGTACGAGCAGTACTTC.